This TCR beta chain emerged from a study of cytomegalovirus exposure and HLA in healthy donors. Across the whole study: The 120 validation repertoires matched the roughly 700 first-cohort repertoires in platform, a later analysis reported.

Notes on this clone: Its antigen is undetermined.

In germline, CDR1 is MDHEN, CDR2 SYDVKM. The CDR3 length is 14 residues. The germline V and J ends were trimmed by 9 bases and 1 base, with 13 bases remaining between them. Using immunoSEQ multiplex PCR, the repertoire was profiled, and TCRdb retains in-frame clones only, with some absent. In the table there are 150,000 to 200,000 clones, roughly 85% of which are singletons. Study-wide points: Specificity of three CMV-associated chains for CMV antigens was verified in vitro. Reports showed the classifier diagnosing cytomegalovirus status with high specificity and sensitivity.

Sequenced input: PBMCs. This chain links TRBV28 with TRBJ2-1; D is ambiguous. The sequence came from a young man in good health and CMV-seropositive. The CDR3 region has the DNA TGTGCCAGTTCGGAGTTGTCGTCCTACAATGAGCAGTTCTTC. It yields the protein CASSELSSYNEQFF.